These 9 T cell receptor beta chains were sequenced from one sample in a study of multiple sclerosis patients with progressive multifocal leukoencephalopathy. The time point was: time of PML onset. Here immunoSEQ multiplex PCR was the method, and the copy in TCRdb shows in-frame clones only, minus some. The sample has 25,000 to 35,000 clones, approximately 85% seen once; the top ten hold 9.5% to 15%. The specimen was PBMCs, collected from a patient treated with natalizumab. Receptor source: a woman under 40 with progressive multifocal leukoencephalopathy.

The V gene is TRBV28, the J gene TRBJ2-7; 13 bases line up with TRBD2. Trimming at V came to 5 bases and at J to 7 bases, leaving 11 bases not matched to a gene. This CDR3 is 16 amino acids long. CDR1 is MDHEN and CDR2 is SYDVKM in the germline V gene. CDR3 DNA: TGTGCCAGCAGTGATCCCGGGACTAGCGGGGCGGGGGAGCAGTACTTC. Translating gives CASSDPGTSGAGEQYF.

This clone was seen only once. This rearrangement joins TRBV30 to TRBJ2-5; TRBD2 matches at 14 bases. This CDR3 contains 15 residues. CDR1 is GTSNPN, CDR2 SVGIG, per germline (reference sequence). V trimming: 5 bases; J trimming: 2 bases; junction bases outside the gene matches: 4. For the CDR3, the DNA is TGTGCCTGGGGGACTAGCGGGGGACCTCAAGAGACCCAGTACTTC. Translated, it gives CAWGTSGGPQETQYF. The full variable domain, its missing parts supplied by reference TRBV30 and TRBJ2-5, is SQTIHQWPATLVQPVGSPLSLECTVEGTSNPNLYWYRQAAGRGLQLLFYSVGIGQISSEVPQNLSASRPQDRQFILSSKKLLLSDSGFYLCAWGTSGGPQETQYFGPGTRLLVL.

The chain joins TRBV29-1 to TRBJ2-7, with 11 bases that match TRBD1. Germline CDR1 reads SQVTM; CDR2 reads ANQGSEA. The CDR3 runs to 15 residues. V lost 3 bases and J lost 3; bases outside the gene matches: 7. CDR3: CSVEGQGVRGYEQYF. In DNA, the CDR3 is TGCAGCGTTGAGGGACAGGGGGTAAGGGGCTACGAGCAGTACTTC.

Only a few counts were recorded for this clone. CDR3 residues: CASSSAGRQTDTQYF. The CDR3, as DNA: TGCGCCAGCAGTTCAGCGGGCCGACAGACAGATACGCAGTATTTT. V and J are TRBV5-1 and TRBJ2-3; the D gene is possibly TRBD2 (6 bases). Germline CDR1 SGHRS, CDR2 YFSETQ. The CDR3 runs 15 residues. V was cut by 5 bases and J by 3 bases, with 16 bases left in between.

The chain recombines TRBV6-5 with TRBJ1-6, with a tentative D call TRBD1 (5 bases). The CDR3 has 14 residues. Germline V gives CDR1 MNHEY, CDR2 SVGAGI. Trimming pared 0 bases from V and 8 bases from J, leaving 8 bases between. CDR3 sequence: CASSYSGRDSPLHF. The CDR3 region has the DNA TGTGCCAGCAGTTACTCAGGCAGGGATTCACCCCTCCACTTT.

The V gene is TRBV2, the J gene TRBJ2-1; TRBD2 matches 11 bases. This CDR3 is 15 amino acids long. V shed 6 bases and J 10 bases; nucleotides not matched to a gene: 11. Germline CDR1 SNHLY, CDR2 FYNNEI. CDR3: CASRVGPGLAEEQFF. CDR3 coding DNA: TGTGCCAGCAGAGTGGGACCGGGACTAGCGGAGGAGCAGTTCTTC.

This clone came up a few times. The chain combines TRBV5-6 with TRBJ2-5; D could derive from TRBD1 or TRBD2 (5 bases each). Germline assignment: CDR1 SGHDT and CDR2 YYEEEE. The CDR3 sequence is 13 residues long. V was trimmed by 7 bases and J by 5 bases, leaving 15 bases between them. The DNA of the CDR3 is TGTGCCAGCTCAGGGACCCTGGGGGAGACCCAGTACTTC. Translated, it gives CASSGTLGETQYF.

V gene TRBV5-3 combines with J gene TRBJ2-7, with D possibly matching TRBD2 (5 bases). TRBV5-3 is an ORF; its function is uncertain. There are 14 residues in the CDR3. Between the trimmed V and J ends, which lost 8 bases and 0 bases, there was a span of 15 bases. The CDR3 region has the DNA TGTGCCAGCCGTCTAGCTTTGGACTCCTACGAGCAGTACTTC. Protein product: CASRLALDSYEQYF.

The chain couples TRBV6-1 to TRBJ2-4; 9 positions match TRBD2. After removal of 5 bases from V and 9 bases from J, the junction contained 5 bases not matched to a gene. The CDR3 is made up of 13 amino acids. The germline V gene has CDR1 MNHNS and CDR2 SASEGT. The CDR3 DNA follows: TGTGCCAGCAGTACCGGGACTAGCAGCATTCAGTACTTC. It specifies CASSTGTSSIQYF.